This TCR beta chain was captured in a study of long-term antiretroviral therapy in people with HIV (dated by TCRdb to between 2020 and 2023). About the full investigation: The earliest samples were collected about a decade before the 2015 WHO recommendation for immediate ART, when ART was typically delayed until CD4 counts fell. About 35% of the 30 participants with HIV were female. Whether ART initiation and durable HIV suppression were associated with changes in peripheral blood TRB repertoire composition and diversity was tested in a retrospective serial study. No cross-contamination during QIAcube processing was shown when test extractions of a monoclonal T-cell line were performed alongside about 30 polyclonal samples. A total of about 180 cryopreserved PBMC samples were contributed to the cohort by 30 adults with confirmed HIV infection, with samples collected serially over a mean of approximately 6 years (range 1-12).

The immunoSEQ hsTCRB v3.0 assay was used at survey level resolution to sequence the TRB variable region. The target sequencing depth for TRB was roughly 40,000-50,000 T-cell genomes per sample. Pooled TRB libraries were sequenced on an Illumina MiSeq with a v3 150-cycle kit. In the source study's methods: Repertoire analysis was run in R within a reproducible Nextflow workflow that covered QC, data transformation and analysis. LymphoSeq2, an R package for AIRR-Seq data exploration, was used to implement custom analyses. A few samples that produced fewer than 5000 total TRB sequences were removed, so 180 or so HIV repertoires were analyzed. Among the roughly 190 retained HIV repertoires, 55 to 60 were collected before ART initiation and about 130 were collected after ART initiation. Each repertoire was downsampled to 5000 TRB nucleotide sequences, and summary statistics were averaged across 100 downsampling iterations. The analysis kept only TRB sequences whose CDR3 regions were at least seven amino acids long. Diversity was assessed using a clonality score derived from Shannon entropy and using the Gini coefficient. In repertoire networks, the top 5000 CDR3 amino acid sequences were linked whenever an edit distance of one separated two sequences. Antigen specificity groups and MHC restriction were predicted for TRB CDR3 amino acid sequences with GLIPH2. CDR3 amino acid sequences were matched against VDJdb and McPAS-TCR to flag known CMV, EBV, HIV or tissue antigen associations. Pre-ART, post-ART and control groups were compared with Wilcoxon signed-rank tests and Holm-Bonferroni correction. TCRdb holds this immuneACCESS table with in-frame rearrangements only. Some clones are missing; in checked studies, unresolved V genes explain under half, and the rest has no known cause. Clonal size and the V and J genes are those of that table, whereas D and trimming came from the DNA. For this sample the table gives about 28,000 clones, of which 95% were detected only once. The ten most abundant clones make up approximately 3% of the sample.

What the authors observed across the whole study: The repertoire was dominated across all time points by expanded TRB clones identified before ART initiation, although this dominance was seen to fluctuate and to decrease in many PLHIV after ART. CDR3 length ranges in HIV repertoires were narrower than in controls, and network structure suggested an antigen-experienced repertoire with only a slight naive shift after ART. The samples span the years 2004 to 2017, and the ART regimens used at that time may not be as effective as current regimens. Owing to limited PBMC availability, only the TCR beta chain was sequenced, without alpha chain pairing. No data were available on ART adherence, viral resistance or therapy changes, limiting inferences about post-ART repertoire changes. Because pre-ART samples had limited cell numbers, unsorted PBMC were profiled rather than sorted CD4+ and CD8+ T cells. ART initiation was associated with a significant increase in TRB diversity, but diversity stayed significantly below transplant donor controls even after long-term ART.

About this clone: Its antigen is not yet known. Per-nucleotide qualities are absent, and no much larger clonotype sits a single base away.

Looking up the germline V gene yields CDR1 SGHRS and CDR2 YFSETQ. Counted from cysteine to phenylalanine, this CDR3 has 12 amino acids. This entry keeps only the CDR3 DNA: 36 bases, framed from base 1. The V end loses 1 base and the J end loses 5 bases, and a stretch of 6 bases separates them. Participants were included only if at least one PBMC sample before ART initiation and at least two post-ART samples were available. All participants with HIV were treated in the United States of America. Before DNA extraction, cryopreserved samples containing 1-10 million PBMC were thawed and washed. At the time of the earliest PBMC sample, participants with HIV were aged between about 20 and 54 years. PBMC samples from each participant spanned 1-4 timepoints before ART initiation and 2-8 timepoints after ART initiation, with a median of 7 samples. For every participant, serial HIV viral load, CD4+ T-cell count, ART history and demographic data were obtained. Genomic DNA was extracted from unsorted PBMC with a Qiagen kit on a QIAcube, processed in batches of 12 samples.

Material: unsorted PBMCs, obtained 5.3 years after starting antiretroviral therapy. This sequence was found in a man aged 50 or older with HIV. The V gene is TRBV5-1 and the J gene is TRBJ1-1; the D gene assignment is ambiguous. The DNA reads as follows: TGCGCCAGCAGCTTGCCGGGGACTGAAGCTTTCTTT. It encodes CASSLPGTEAFF.